The 22 T cell receptor beta chains in this list originate from one sample, sequenced in a study of beta chain features in type 1 diabetes. Every bit of the isolated RNA underwent reverse transcription, so sequencing read expressed TCRB transcripts. Clones were sequenced by immunoSEQ multiplex PCR, and TCRdb holds only the in-frame ones, with some missing. The table has 550,000 to 850,000 clones, 13% seen once. Study-wide results and limits: Moderately but significantly shorter TCRB CDR3s were found in Type 1 diabetes patients in all four CD4+ subsets.

No antigens are known for them. Sequencing was done on a sample of naive CD4+ T cells from blood. These receptor sequences come from a man in his late teens or twenties with type 1 diabetes.

This chain uses TRBV5-4 with TRBJ2-7; D is possibly TRBD1 (7 bases). There are 14 residues in the CDR3. Germline loops: CDR1 SGHNT, CDR2 YYREEE (reference sequence). V was clipped by 4 bases and J by 4 bases, with 15 bases between them. The CDR3 sequence: CASSLQGGRYEQYF. CDR3 bases: TGTGCCAGCAGCCTTCAGGGGGGCCGGTACGAGCAGTACTTC.

As regards this clone: The same CDR3 also results from other DNA sequences found in this sample. The gene calls are TRBV20-1 and TRBJ2-5, with D uncertain. The CDR3 sequence is 11 residues long. V lost 6 bases, J lost 5 bases, and 10 bases lay in between. CDR1 and CDR2 from the germline V gene are DFQATT and SNEGSKA (reference sequence). The CDR3 bases are TGCAGTGCGAGCTACGGGGAGACCCAGTACTTC. It is translated as CSASYGETQYF.

This clone was detected only a few times. The chain carries TRBV25-1 and TRBJ1-1; D might be TRBD1 (5 bases). This CDR3 has 15 residues. V lost 1 base and J lost 4, with 13 bases in between. Germline V gene data show CDR1 as MGHDK and CDR2 as SYGVNS. CDR3 region: CASSEFVAGFTEAFF. The CDR3 coding sequence is TGTGCCAGCAGTGAATTCGTGGCAGGGTTCACTGAAGCTTTCTTT.

V gene TRBV30 combines with J gene TRBJ1-2; TRBD1 might be the D (6 bases). Germline V gene sequence: CDR1 GTSNPN, CDR2 SVGIG (reference sequence). The CDR3 consists of 13 residues. V gave up 2 bases and J gave up 3 bases, with 10 bases separating them. The CDR3 bases are TGTGCCTGGAGTCTTGGGGGCTACTATGGCTACACCTTC. Its translation: CAWSLGGYYGYTF.

The V and J genes are TRBV21-1 and TRBJ2-4. TRBV21-1 is given as a pseudogene. This CDR3 has 16 residues. The CDR3 region is CASSKELAESKNIQYF. In DNA, the CDR3 is TGTGCCAGCAGCAAAGAGTTGGCAGAGAGTAAAAACATTCAGTACTTC.

The chain is built from TRBV10-2 and TRBJ1-5; TRBD1 is a possible D gene (5 bases). Trimming pared 7 bases from V and 2 bases from J, leaving 12 bases between. Germline CDR1 reads WSHSY; CDR2 reads SAAADI. The CDR3 is 14 amino acids. In DNA, the CDR3 is TGCGCCAGCAAGAGGGGCGCTGGCAATCAGCCCCAGCATTTT. The encoded protein is CASKRGAGNQPQHF.

The genes are TRBV2 and TRBJ1-1; D gene uncertain. V lost 8 bases and J 5 bases, leaving 21 bases between the germline ends. This CDR3 has 15 residues. Germline V gene data show CDR1 as SNHLY and CDR2 as FYNNEI. The CDR3 sequence is CASPKGKLGETEAFF. The CDR3 region has the DNA TGTGCCAGCCCGAAGGGTAAATTAGGCGAAACTGAAGCTTTCTTT.

This chain joins TRBV7-9 and TRBJ1-6, with D unclear. V shed 6 bases and J shed 10 bases, with 13 bases lying between them. This CDR3 region has 13 residues. CDR1 is SEHNR and CDR2 is FQNEAQ in the germline V gene (reference sequence). CDR3 sequence reads: CASSAPLRSPLHF. The CDR3, as DNA: TGTGCCAGCAGTGCCCCTTTAAGATCACCCCTCCACTTT.

The chain uses TRBV6-1 and TRBJ1-1; a possible D gene is TRBD1 (5 bases). V shed 1 base and J shed 3 bases, with 6 bases lying between them. The CDR3 covers 13 residues. The germline V gene has CDR1 MNHNS and CDR2 SASEGT. The CDR3 DNA follows: TGTGCCAGCAGTGAAGGAGGGGACACTGAAGCTTTCTTT. Protein product: CASSEGGDTEAFF.

The chain carries TRBV7-2 and TRBJ1-1, with 9 bases aligning to TRBD1. J gave up 1 base and V 3 bases, and 6 bases lay outside the gene matches. This CDR3 spans 16 amino acids. The germline V gene has CDR1 SGHTA and CDR2 FQGNSA. The chain's CDR3 is CASSLARGQGNTEAFF. CDR3 DNA: TGTGCCAGCAGCTTGGCAAGGGGACAGGGGAACACTGAAGCTTTCTTT.

This clone was seen more than once but under ten times. The chain employs TRBV20-1 and TRBJ1-2; tentative D call: TRBD1 (5 bases). CDR1 is DFQATT, CDR2 SNEGSKA, per germline (reference sequence). This CDR3 is 11 amino acids long. The CDR3 loop is CASETAYGYTF. The CDR3 nucleotides are TGCGCCTCTGAGACAGCCTATGGCTACACCTTC.

This clone was seen only a few times. The J gene is TRBJ2-3, the V gene TRBV6-5; D is possibly TRBD1 (6 bases). V lost 6 bases and J lost 10, with 23 bases in between. Germline loops: CDR1 MNHEY, CDR2 SVGAGI. The length of the CDR3 is 15 residues. The CDR3 spells CASSTLGTAGVAQYF. The DNA for the CDR3 is TGTGCCAGCAGCACCCTCGGGACGGCAGGGGTAGCGCAGTATTTT.

This clone was seen a handful of times. V is TRBV7-9 and J is TRBJ2-5; D is perhaps TRBD2 (6 bases). CDR1 and CDR2 (germline): SEHNR, FQNEAQ (reference sequence). Trimming stripped 5 bases from V and 5 bases from J, with 18 bases between. The CDR3 has 15 amino acids. The CDR3 loop reads CASSPYGGGGETQYF. Here the CDR3 DNA reads TGTGCCAGCAGCCCGTACGGGGGAGGCGGGGAGACCCAGTACTTC.

The rearrangement joins TRBV4-1 to TRBJ1-3, with 8 positions matching TRBD1. The CDR3 runs to 16 residues. With 0 bases clipped from V and 2 bases from J, the junction kept 3 bases outside the gene matches. The V gene's germline CDR1 is MGHRA and CDR2 YSYEKL. For the CDR3, the DNA is TGCGCCAGCAGCCAAGATACGGACAGGGCTGGAAACACCATATATTTT. Protein product: CASSQDTDRAGNTIYF.

The chain uses TRBV6-1 and TRBJ1-5; D gene ambiguous. Germline-derived CDR1 and CDR2 are MNHNS and SASEGT. The CDR3 is 15 residues long. Between the trimmed V and J ends, which lost 2 bases and 3 bases, there was a span of 11 bases. The CDR3 bases are TGTGCCAGCAGTGAAAGGTGGGCAGACAATCAGCCCCAGCATTTT. It yields the protein CASSERWADNQPQHF.

Only a few counts were recorded for this clone. The rearrangement joins TRBV10-3 to TRBJ2-3; 7 nucleotides line up with TRBD1. Germline V CDR1 and CDR2: ENHRY, SYGVKD. This CDR3 has 13 amino acids. V was pared by 10 bases and J by 2 bases, with 6 bases of the junction left unmatched. The CDR3 nucleotides read TGTGCCACCCGGACAGGACCCACAGATACGCAGTATTTT. This codes for CATRTGPTDTQYF.

The V gene is TRBV10-3, the J gene TRBJ2-3; D not certain. The CDR3 is made up of 15 amino acids. The germline CDR1 and CDR2 sequences are ENHRY and SYGVKD. The V end was cut by 2 bases, the J end by 0 bases, with 9 bases between. The CDR3 nucleotides are TGTGCCATCAGTGAGAGCACGGGTAGCACAGATACGCAGTATTTT. This codes for CAISESTGSTDTQYF.

This clone has just a few counts. J is TRBJ1-1 and V is TRBV2; D uncertain. Germline loops: CDR1 SNHLY, CDR2 FYNNEI. The CDR3 spans 13 residues. Deletions cut 6 bases from V and 1 base from J, with 9 bases between. CDR3 region: CASREITNTEAFF. The CDR3 coding sequence is TGTGCCAGCAGGGAGATTACGAACACTGAAGCTTTCTTT.

The chain has TRBV25-1 and TRBJ2-5; 7 bases fit TRBD2. The germline V gene has CDR1 MGHDK and CDR2 SYGVNS. The J segment lost 5 bases and the V segment lost 6 bases, leaving 3 bases of the junction unmatched. The CDR3 has 12 amino acids. CDR3 nucleotide sequence: TGTGCCAGCAGAGGGACTACGGAGACCCAGTACTTC. It encodes CASRGTTETQYF.

This clone has more than one count but fewer than ten. This chain connects TRBV28 to TRBJ1-2; no reliable D call. Germline CDR1 and CDR2: MDHEN and SYDVKM. This CDR3 region has 12 residues. With 5 bases removed from V and 2 bases from J, the gap between germline ends came to 6 bases. The CDR3 bases are TGTGCCAGCAGTACTCGAAACTATGGCTACACCTTC. This encodes CASSTRNYGYTF.

This clone was seen more than once but under ten times. The chain recombines TRBV30 with TRBJ1-4, with D maybe TRBD1 (6 bases). The CDR3 runs 14 residues. Germline-derived CDR1 and CDR2 are GTSNPN and SVGIG (reference sequence). Trimming cost V 4 bases and J 8 bases, with 17 bases left between them. The CDR3, as DNA: TGTGCCTGGACCGAGACAGGAGGAAACGAAAAACTGTTTTTT. This sequence encodes CAWTETGGNEKLFF.

The sample holds a few counts of this clone. This chain joins TRBV11-3 and TRBJ1-1; 7 nucleotides line up with TRBD1. The length of the CDR3 is 15 residues. The trim removed 5 bases at V and 0 bases at J, leaving 6 bases unmatched. Germline V gene lookup returns CDR1 SGHNT and CDR2 YENEEA. The CDR3 DNA follows: TGTGCCAGCAGCCCGGCGGACAGGATGAACACTGAAGCTTTCTTT. This sequence encodes CASSPADRMNTEAFF. Full variable domain (rest looked up from reference TRBV11-3 and TRBJ1-1): EAGVVQSPRYKIIEKKQPVAFWCNPISGHNTLYWYLQNLGQGPELLIRYENEEAVDDSQLPKDRFSAERLKGVDSTLKIQPAELGDSAVYLCASSPADRMNTEAFFGQGTRLTVV.